Sequencing of this TCR beta chain was carried out in a study of blood T cell repertoires in COVID-19. The overall study: Both acute and convalescent COVID-19 samples were obtained from the United States, Italy and Spain. Sources were T cells, B-cell-depleted T cells, or PBMCs; the material itself was cDNA or gDNA.

Seattle patients were enrolled while actively infected and followed longitudinally. Trimming took 7 bases from V and 5 from J, leaving 12 bases between them. Looked up from germline, CDR1 is MNHEY and CDR2 is SVGAGI. The CDR3 sequence is 12 residues long. In the original workflow: Reference gene primer amplification gave nucleated cell count estimates. The method was immunoSEQ multiplex PCR; TCRdb's version includes in-frame clones alone and lacks a portion of them. That table furnishes V, J and clone size, whereas the DNA furnished D and trimming. The repertoire holds about 76,000 clones, about 82% seen once, with around a tenth in the top ten.

This rearrangement joins TRBV6-5 to TRBJ2-7, with D unresolved. This receptor was taken from a man aged 50 to 60 with COVID-19, enrolled during active disease. The sample taken for sequencing was peripheral blood. The CDR3 loop reads CASKPDLDEQYF. The CDR3 DNA is TGTGCCAGCAAACCCGACTTAGACGAGCAGTACTTC.